This T cell receptor beta chain was obtained from a study of low-dose radiotherapy and immunotherapy resistance in tumors. This clonotype was recorded many times. Noted time point: after trial treatment. Indicated treatment: LDRT plus nivolumab, ipilimumab, low-dose cyclophosphamide and aspirin (RACIN trial). Trimming stripped 1 base from V and 3 bases from J, with 10 bases between. CDR3 length equals 13 residues. The germline gives CDR1 GTSNPN, CDR2 SVGIG (reference sequence). Primers targeting TRAV and TRBV primed first-strand cDNA, covering alpha and beta chains. The TCRs were subjected to amplification over roughly 20 PCR cycles employing a constant-region primer in conjunction with a V-primer adapter. TCRdb reanalysed the reads using MiXCR and keeps one entry per CDR3 protein. Of tens of thousands of distinct CDR3 sequences listed, less than 30% are singletons.

This TCR came from a male donor with prostate cancer. This chain links TRBV30 with TRBJ2-7, with D hard to call. The specimen comprised PBMCs, sampled after low-dose radiotherapy plus immunotherapy. In DNA, the CDR3 is TGTGCCTGGAGTGCGACTGGAATCTACGAGCAGTACTTC. Protein: CAWSATGIYEQYF.